The rows below give T cell receptor beta chains drawn from one sample of a study of control samples from healthy donors and cancer patients. Clones were sequenced by immunoSEQ multiplex PCR, and TCRdb holds only the in-frame ones, with some missing. The data hold 150,000 to 200,000 clones, with about 93% observed a single time. The material sequenced was blood. These receptors all stem from a man aged 18 to 30 in good health. CDR3s include the opening cysteine and the closing phenylalanine or tryptophan. D genes are given only for firm matches. Clone size, where shown, is once, few, many, or a class for clones that have expanded.

J gene,clone size,D gene,V gene,CDR3 protein,CDR3 DNA
TRBJ1-3,-,-,TRBV5-1,CASSSLPAGNTIYF,TGCGCCAGCAGCTCGTTGCCGGCCGGAAACACCATATATTTT
TRBJ2-7,-,TRBD2,TRBV5-4,CASSPSGTRDLEQYF,TGTGCCAGCAGCCCTTCCGGGACTAGAGACCTCGAGCAGTACTTC
TRBJ2-7,-,TRBD2,TRBV3-1/TRBV3-2,CASSRASSGGSHEQYF,TGTGCCAGCAGCCGCGCCTCTAGCGGGGGGTCCCACGAGCAGTACTTC
TRBJ1-1,-,-,TRBV30,CACRRDLNTEAFF,TGTGCCTGTAGGAGGGATTTGAACACTGAAGCTTTCTTT
TRBJ2-6,-,TRBD1,TRBV13,CASSLWQGAGANVLTF,TGTGCCAGCAGCTTGTGGCAGGGGGCTGGGGCCAACGTCCTGACTTTC
TRBJ2-3,-,-,TRBV5-1,CASSLAKTSTDTQYF,TGCGCCAGCAGCTTGGCCAAGACTAGCACAGATACGCAGTATTTT
TRBJ1-2,-,-,TRBV28,CASLTVGSHGYTF,TGTGCCAGCCTTACTGTTGGAAGCCATGGCTACACCTTC
TRBJ1-2,-,TRBD1,TRBV4-2,CASTGGQSNYGYTF,TGTGCCAGTACCGGGGGACAGTCTAACTATGGCTACACCTTC
TRBJ2-7,-,TRBD1,TRBV30,CAWSVGQGAYEQYF,TGTGCCTGGAGTGTTGGGCAGGGGGCTTACGAGCAGTACTTC
TRBJ1-3,-,TRBD1,TRBV5-1,CASSLKGQGVGTGNTIYF,TGCGCCAGCAGCTTGAAAGGACAGGGGGTTGGCACTGGAAACACCATATATTTT
TRBJ1-3,-,-,TRBV5-6,CASSSFRTVSGNTIYF,TGTGCCAGCAGCTCATTCCGGACAGTCTCTGGAAACACCATATATTTT
TRBJ2-5,-,TRBD1,TRBV18,CASSPYRGQETQYF,TGTGCCAGCTCACCATACAGGGGGCAAGAGACCCAGTACTTC
TRBJ1-2,-,-,TRBV5-1,CASSSGIGYGYTF,TGCGCCAGCAGCTCTGGGATAGGGTACGGCTACACCTTC
TRBJ2-7,-,-,TRBV30,CAWSTSSDEQYF,TGTGCCTGGAGTACTAGCTCAGACGAGCAGTACTTC
TRBJ2-1,-,-,TRBV5-1,CASSFIAKVGGSEQFF,TGCGCCAGCAGCTTCATAGCTAAGGTGGGGGGCTCTGAGCAGTTCTTC
TRBJ2-1,-,-,TRBV9,CASSVATSRRYNEQFF,TGTGCCAGCAGCGTAGCTACGTCTAGGAGATACAATGAGCAGTTCTTC
TRBJ2-7,-,-,TRBV2,CASSIGGQVVYEQYF,TGTGCCAGCAGCATAGGGGGACAAGTGGTCTACGAGCAGTACTTC
TRBJ2-2,-,-,TRBV19,CASSPTGGKELFF,TGTGCCAGTAGCCCCACGGGTGGTAAGGAGCTGTTTTTT
TRBJ1-1,once,-,TRBV9,CASSVDWGEAFF,TGTGCCAGCAGCGTAGATTGGGGCGAAGCTTTCTTT
TRBJ1-5,-,TRBD1,TRBV27,CASSGQANQPQHF,TGTGCCAGTTCAGGACAGGCCAATCAGCCCCAGCATTTT
TRBJ2-7,-,-,TRBV7-3,CASSLGWRHEQYF,TGTGCCAGCAGCTTAGGTTGGCGCCACGAGCAGTACTTC
TRBJ2-5,-,-,TRBV5-6,CASSPTSGYQETQYF,TGTGCCAGCAGCCCTACCAGTGGGTACCAAGAGACCCAGTACTTC
TRBJ1-4,-,TRBD1,TRBV6-6,CASRQGTNEKLFF,TGTGCCAGCAGACAGGGGACTAATGAAAAACTGTTTTTT
TRBJ1-6,-,TRBD1,TRBV3-1/TRBV3-2,CASSPQGVFYNSPLHF,TGTGCCAGCAGTCCACAGGGGGTCTTCTATAATTCACCCCTCCACTTT
TRBJ1-2,-,-,TRBV28,CATSEFSYGYTF,TGTGCCACCTCAGAGTTCTCCTATGGCTACACCTTC
TRBJ1-5,-,-,TRBV2,CASSFQQAVNQPQHF,TGTGCCAGCAGCTTTCAACAGGCGGTCAATCAGCCCCAGCATTTT
TRBJ2-7,-,-,TRBV25-1,CASSDRYEQYF,TGTGCCAGCAGTGACCGATACGAGCAGTACTTC
TRBJ1-6,-,-,TRBV18,CASSPGGTSVNSPLHF,TGTGCCAGCTCACCGGGAGGGACGTCGGTAAATTCACCCCTCCACTTT
TRBJ1-5,-,-,TRBV10-3,CAISEDEGRWQPQHF,TGTGCCATCAGTGAGGACGAGGGGCGATGGCAGCCCCAGCATTTT
TRBJ2-2,-,-,TRBV6-5,CASSYNTLTGELFF,TGTGCCAGCAGTTACAACACACTCACCGGGGAGCTGTTTTTT
TRBJ2-7,-,TRBD1,TRBV5-4,CASSLAGTGSVEQYF,TGTGCCAGCAGCTTGGCCGGGACAGGGTCTGTCGAGCAGTACTTC
TRBJ2-5,-,-,TRBV15,CATRVSPEETQYF,TGTGCCACCCGGGTCTCGCCGGAAGAGACCCAGTACTTC
TRBJ1-4,-,-,TRBV19,CASSTGTQEEKLFF,TGTGCCAGTAGTACTGGGACCCAGGAGGAAAAACTGTTTTTT
TRBJ2-5,-,TRBD2,TRBV4-1,CASSLIMVTSGQETQYF,TGCGCCAGCAGCCTTATAATGGTAACTAGCGGTCAAGAGACCCAGTACTTC
TRBJ2-1,once,-,TRBV30,CASEPWGAAYNEQFF,TGTGCCTCCGAACCGTGGGGGGCAGCTTACAATGAGCAGTTCTTC
TRBJ1-3,-,-,TRBV10-3,CATELGAGNTIYF,TGTGCCACTGAATTGGGGGCTGGAAACACCATATATTTT
TRBJ1-4,-,-,TRBV4-1,CASSQVIGRGGNEKLFF,TGCGCCAGCAGCCAAGTAATCGGGAGGGGGGGGAACGAAAAACTGTTTTTT
TRBJ2-3,-,-,TRBV19,CASSDPGGLSSTDTQYF,TGTGCCAGTAGTGACCCCGGGGGGCTCTCTAGCACAGATACGCAGTATTTT
TRBJ1-4,-,-,TRBV5-1,CASSSSTSSSNEKLFF,TGCGCCAGCAGCTCTTCGACGTCCTCGTCTAATGAAAAACTGTTTTTT
TRBJ1-6,-,-,TRBV6-2/TRBV6-3,CASSYPGSPLHF,TGTGCCAGCAGTTACCCCGGTTCACCCCTCCACTTT
TRBJ2-3,once,-,TRBV7-9,CASSSPIRDTQYF,TGTGCCAGCAGCTCCCCTATTCGGGATACGCAGTATTTT
TRBJ2-1,-,-,TRBV23-1,CASSQSPGVYNEQFF,TGCGCCAGCAGTCAATCGCCAGGGGTTTACAATGAGCAGTTCTTC